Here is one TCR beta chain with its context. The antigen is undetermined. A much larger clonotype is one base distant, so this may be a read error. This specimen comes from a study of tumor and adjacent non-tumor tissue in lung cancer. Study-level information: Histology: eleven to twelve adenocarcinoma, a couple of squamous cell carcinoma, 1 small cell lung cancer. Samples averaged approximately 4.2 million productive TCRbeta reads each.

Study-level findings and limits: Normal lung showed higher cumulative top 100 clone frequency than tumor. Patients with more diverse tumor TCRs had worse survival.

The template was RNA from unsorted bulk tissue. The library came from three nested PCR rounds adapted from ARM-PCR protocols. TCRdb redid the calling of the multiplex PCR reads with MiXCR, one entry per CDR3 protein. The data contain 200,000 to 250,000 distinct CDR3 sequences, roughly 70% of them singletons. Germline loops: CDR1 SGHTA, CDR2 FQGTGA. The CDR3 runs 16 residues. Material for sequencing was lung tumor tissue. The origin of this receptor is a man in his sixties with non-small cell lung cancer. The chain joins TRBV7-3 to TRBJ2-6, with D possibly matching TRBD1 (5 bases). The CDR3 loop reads CASSPNGESGAKVLTF. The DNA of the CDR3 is TGTGCCAGCAGCCCCAACGGAGAGTCTGGGGCCAAGGTCCTGACTTTC.